This T cell receptor (beta chain) originates from a study of vaccination and CD4 T cells after COVID-19. A note on this clonotype: Antigen specificity is unknown.

Points from the study as a whole: In convalescent patients, a median about 86% of post-vaccine SARS-CoV-2-reactive clones appeared only after vaccination.

One entry per CDR3 protein results from TCRdb running MiXCR on the PCR reads. The sample consists of about 21,000 distinct CDR3 sequences, more than 45% of them appearing once. V gave up 3 bases and J gave up 5 bases, with 16 bases separating them. Looked up from germline, CDR1 is MNHEY and CDR2 is SMNVEV (reference sequence). CDR3 size: 16 residues. The receptor was derived from a human donor who had recovered from COVID-19. The rearrangement uses TRBV27 and TRBJ1-4, with D tentatively TRBD1 (5 bases). The sample was CD4+ T cells from blood, taken before SARS-CoV-2 vaccination. CDR3 region: CASSFTVGGGNEKLFF. In DNA form, the CDR3 reads TGTGCCAGCAGTTTTACCGTGGGGGGAGGAAATGAAAAACTGTTTTTT.